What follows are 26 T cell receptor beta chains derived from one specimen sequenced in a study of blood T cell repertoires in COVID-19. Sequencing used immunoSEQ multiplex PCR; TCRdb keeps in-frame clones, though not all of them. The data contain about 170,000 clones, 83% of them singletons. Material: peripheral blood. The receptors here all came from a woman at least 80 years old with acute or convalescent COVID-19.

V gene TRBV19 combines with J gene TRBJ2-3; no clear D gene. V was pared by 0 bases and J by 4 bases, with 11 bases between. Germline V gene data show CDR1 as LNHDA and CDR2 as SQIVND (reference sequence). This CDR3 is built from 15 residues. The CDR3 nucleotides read TGTGCCAGTAGTATAGATCGTAGCCCAGCAGATACGCAGTATTTT. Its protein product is CASSIDRSPADTQYF. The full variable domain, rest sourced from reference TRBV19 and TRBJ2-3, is DGGITQSPKYLFRKEGQNVTLSCEQNLNHDAMYWYRQDPGQGLRLIYYSQIVNDFQKGDIAEGYSVSREKKESFPLTVTSAQKNPTAFYLCASSIDRSPADTQYFGPGTRLTVL.

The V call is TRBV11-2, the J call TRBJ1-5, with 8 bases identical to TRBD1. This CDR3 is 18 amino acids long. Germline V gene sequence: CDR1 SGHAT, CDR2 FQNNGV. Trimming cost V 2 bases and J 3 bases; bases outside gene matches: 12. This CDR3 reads CASSLLRTGTVVNQPQHF. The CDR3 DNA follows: TGTGCCAGCAGCTTACTTCGGACAGGGACTGTTGTCAATCAGCCCCAGCATTTT.

The CDR3: CASSEVYEQFF. The CDR3 nucleotides read TGTGCCAGCAGTGAAGTCTATGAGCAGTTCTTC. The V call is TRBV6-1, the J call TRBJ2-1, with D hard to call. Germline loops: CDR1 MNHNS, CDR2 SASEGT. The CDR3 consists of 11 residues. V was pared by 1 base and J by 8 bases, with 3 bases between.

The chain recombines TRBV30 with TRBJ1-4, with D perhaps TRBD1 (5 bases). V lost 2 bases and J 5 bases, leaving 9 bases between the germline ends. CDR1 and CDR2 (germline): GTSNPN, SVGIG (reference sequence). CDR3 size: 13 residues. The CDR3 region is CAWSYGGNEKLFF. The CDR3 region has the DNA TGTGCCTGGAGTTATGGGGGGAATGAAAAACTGTTTTTT.

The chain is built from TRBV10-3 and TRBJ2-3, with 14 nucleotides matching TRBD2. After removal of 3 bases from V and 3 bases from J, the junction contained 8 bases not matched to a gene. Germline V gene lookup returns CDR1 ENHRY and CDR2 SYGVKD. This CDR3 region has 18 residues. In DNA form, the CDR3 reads TGTGCCATCAGTGAACGACTAGCGGGGGGGCCTGGGACAGATACGCAGTATTTT. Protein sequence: CAISERLAGGPGTDTQYF.

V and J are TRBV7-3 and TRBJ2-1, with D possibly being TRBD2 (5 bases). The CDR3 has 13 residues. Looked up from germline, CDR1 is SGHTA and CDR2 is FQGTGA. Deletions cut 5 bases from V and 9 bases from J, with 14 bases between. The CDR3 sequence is CASSVNAAGEQFF. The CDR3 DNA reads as TGTGCCAGCAGCGTCAACGCCGCGGGTGAGCAGTTCTTC.

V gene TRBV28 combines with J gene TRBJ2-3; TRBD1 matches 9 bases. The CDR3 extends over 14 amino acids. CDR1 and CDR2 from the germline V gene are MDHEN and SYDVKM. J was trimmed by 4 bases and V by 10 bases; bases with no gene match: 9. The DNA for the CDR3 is TGTGCCATCGATCCGGGACAGGGATCAGATACGCAGTATTTT. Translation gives CAIDPGQGSDTQYF.

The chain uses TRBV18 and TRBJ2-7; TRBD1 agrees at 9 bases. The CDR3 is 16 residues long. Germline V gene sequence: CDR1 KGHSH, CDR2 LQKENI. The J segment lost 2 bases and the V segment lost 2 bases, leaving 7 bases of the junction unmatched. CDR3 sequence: CASSPDRRTGAYEQYF. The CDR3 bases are TGTGCCAGCTCACCAGATCGAAGGACAGGGGCCTACGAGCAGTACTTC.

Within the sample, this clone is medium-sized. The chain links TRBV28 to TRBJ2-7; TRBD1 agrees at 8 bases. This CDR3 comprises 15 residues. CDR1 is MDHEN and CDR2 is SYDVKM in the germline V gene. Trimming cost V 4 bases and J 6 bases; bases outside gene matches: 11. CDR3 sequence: CASSSRRTGQGEQYF. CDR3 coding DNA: TGTGCCAGCAGTTCCCGAAGGACAGGGCAGGGCGAGCAGTACTTC. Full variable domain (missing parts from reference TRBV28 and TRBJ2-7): DVKVTQSSRYLVKRTGEKVFLECVQDMDHENMFWYRQDPGLGLRLIYFSYDVKMKEKGDIPEGYSVSREKKERFSLILESASTNQTSMYLCASSSRRTGQGEQYFGPGTRLTVT.

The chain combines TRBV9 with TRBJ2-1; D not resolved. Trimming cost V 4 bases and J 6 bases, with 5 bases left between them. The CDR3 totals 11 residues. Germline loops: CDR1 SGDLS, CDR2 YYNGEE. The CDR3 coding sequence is TGTGCCAGCAGCACTGCCAATGAGCAGTTCTTC. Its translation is CASSTANEQFF. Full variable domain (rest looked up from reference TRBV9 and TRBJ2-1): DSGVTQTPKHLITATGQRVTLRCSPRSGDLSVYWYQQSLDQGLQFLIQYYNGEERAKGNILERFSAQQFPDLHSELNLSSLELGDSALYFCASSTANEQFFGPGTRLTVL.

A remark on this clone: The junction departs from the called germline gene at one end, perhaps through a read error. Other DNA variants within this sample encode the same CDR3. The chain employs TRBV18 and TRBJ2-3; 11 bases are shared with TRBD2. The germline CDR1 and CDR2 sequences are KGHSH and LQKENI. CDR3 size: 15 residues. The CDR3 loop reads CASSPLAGGTDTQYF. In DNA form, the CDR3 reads TGTGCCAGCTCGCCACTAGCGGGAGGCACAGATACGCAGTATTTT.

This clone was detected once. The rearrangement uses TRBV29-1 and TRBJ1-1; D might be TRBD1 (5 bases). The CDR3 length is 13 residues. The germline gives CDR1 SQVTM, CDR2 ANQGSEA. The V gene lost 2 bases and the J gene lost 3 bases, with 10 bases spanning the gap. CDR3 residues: CSVEWGGDTEAFF. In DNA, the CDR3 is TGCAGCGTTGAATGGGGGGGGGACACTGAAGCTTTCTTT.

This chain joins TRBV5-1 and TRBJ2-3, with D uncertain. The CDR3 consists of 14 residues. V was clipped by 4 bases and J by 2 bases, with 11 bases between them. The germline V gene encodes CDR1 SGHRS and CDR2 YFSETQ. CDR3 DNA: TGCGCCAGCAGCCCAGCGCACCCCACAGATACGCAGTATTTT. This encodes CASSPAHPTDTQYF.

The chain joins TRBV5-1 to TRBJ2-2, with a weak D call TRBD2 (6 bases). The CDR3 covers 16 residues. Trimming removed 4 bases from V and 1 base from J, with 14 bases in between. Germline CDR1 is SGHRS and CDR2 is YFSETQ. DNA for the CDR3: TGCGCCAGCAGCCAAACCGGGACTGTGAACACCGGGGAGCTGTTTTTT. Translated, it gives CASSQTGTVNTGELFF.

This CDR3 is CAWTTYNSPLHF. CDR3 in DNA: TGTGCCTGGACCACCTATAATTCACCCCTCCACTTT. V and J are TRBV30 and TRBJ1-6; no clear D gene. CDR1 is GTSNPN, CDR2 SVGIG, per germline (reference sequence). The CDR3 runs 12 residues. V was pared by 4 bases and J by 2 bases, with 3 bases between.

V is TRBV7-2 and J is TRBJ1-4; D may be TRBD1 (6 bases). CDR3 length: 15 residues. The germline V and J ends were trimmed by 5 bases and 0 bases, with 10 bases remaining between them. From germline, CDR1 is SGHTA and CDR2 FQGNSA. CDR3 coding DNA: TGTGCCAGCAGCGTACAGGGTGCAACTAATGAAAAACTGTTTTTT. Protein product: CASSVQGATNEKLFF.

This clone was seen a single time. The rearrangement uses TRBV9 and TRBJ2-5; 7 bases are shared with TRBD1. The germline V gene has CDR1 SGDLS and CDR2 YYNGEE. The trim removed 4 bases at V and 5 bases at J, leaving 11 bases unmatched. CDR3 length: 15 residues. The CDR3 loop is CASSLRDSGLETQYF. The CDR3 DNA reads TGTGCCAGCAGCCTCCGGGACAGCGGTCTGGAGACCCAGTACTTC.

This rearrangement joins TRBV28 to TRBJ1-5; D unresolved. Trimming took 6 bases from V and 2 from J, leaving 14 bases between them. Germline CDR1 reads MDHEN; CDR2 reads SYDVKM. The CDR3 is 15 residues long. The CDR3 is CASRGGGSGNQPQHF. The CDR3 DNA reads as TGTGCCAGCAGGGGAGGTGGGTCCGGCAATCAGCCCCAGCATTTT.

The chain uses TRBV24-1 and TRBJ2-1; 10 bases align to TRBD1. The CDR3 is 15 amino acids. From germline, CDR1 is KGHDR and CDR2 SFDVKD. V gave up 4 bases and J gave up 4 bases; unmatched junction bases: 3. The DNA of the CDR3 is TGTGCCACCAGTGAGGACAGGGGGATTTACAATGAGCAGTTCTTC. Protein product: CATSEDRGIYNEQFF.

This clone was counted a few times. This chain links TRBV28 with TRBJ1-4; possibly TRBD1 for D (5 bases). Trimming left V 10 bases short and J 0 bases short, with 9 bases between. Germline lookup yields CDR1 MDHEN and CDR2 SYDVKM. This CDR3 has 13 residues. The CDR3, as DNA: TGTGCCACCAAGACAGCAACTAATGAAAAACTGTTTTTT. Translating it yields CATKTATNEKLFF.

Here the CDR3 reads CASSLGHTNEKLFF. CDR3 DNA: TGTGCCAGCAGCTTGGGACATACTAATGAAAAACTGTTTTTT. V gene TRBV5-4 combines with J gene TRBJ1-4; D gene ambiguous. CDR3 size: 14 residues. Germline V gene sequence: CDR1 SGHNT, CDR2 YYREEE (reference sequence). Between the trimmed V and J ends, which lost 0 bases and 2 bases, there was a span of 5 bases.

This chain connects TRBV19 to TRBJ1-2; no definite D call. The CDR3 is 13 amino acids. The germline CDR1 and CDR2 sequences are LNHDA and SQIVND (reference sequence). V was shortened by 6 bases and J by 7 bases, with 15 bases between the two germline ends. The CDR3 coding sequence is TGTGCCAGTAGCCGGGAAAAGGTTGGTGGCTACACCTTC. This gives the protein CASSREKVGGYTF.

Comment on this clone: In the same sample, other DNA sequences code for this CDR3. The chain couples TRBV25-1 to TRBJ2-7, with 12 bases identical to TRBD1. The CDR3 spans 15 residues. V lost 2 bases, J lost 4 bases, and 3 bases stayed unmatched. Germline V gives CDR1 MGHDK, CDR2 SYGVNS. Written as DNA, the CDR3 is TGTGCCAGCAGTGAACCGGGACAGGGGGCTTACGAGCAGTACTTC. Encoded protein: CASSEPGQGAYEQYF.

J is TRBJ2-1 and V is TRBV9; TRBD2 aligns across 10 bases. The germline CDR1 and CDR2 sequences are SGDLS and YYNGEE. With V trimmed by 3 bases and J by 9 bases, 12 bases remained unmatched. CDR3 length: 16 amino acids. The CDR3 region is CASSAAPGTSESEQFF. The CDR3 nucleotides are TGTGCCAGCAGCGCCGCCCCCGGGACTAGCGAGAGTGAGCAGTTCTTC.

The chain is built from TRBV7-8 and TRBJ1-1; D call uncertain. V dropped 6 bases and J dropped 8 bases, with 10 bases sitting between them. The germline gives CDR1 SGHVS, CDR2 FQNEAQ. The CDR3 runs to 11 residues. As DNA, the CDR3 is TGTGCCAGCAGTTTTTTGGAGGAAGCTTTCTTT. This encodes CASSFLEEAFF.

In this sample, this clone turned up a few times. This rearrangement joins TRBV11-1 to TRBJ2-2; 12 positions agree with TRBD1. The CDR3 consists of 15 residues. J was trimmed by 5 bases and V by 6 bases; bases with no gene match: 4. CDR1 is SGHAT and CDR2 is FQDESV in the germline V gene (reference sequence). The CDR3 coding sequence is TGTGCCAGCAGTCGGGACAGGGGGCCTACCGGGGAGCTGTTTTTT. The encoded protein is CASSRDRGPTGELFF.